This T cell receptor beta chain emerged from a study of shared clonotypes between healthy human individuals (dated by TCRdb to the early 2020s). About the study as a whole: Three men and a couple of women, aged 18 to 49 years, made up the cohort. Different laboratories and diverse techniques were used to prepare libraries and sequence TCR repertoires, to increase sequencing depth and limit assay-specific biases. Between about 0.94 and 8.9 billion PBMCs per donor were obtained by leukapheresis. For each donor, CD4 naive and CD4 memory were each run on three plates, CD8 naive on two plates, and CD8 memory on one plate. The study deeply sequenced blood TCR repertoires of roughly five healthy adults to estimate repertoire size and the extent of clonotype sharing between individuals.

Using the deep immunoSEQ assay, multiplex PCR amplified TCR CDR3 regions from genomic DNA. Extracted genomic DNA from each cell subset was distributed evenly across all wells of several immunoSEQ 96-well plates, and each plate was treated as a replicate. For sorted subsets, about 220 ng of genomic DNA, equivalent to around 31,000 T cell genomes, went into each replicate PCR. The purified libraries were quantified using a Qubit 3.0 fluorometer, sized with a Bioanalyzer 2100, and then quantified again using the KAPA Library Quantification kit. A separate single-read 150-cycle Illumina NextSeq 550 flow cell was used to sequence each immunoSEQ 96-well plate. The original pipeline was this. Because the immunoSEQ output held only junctional sequences and lacked quality scores, the filtering could not match the filtering applied to full-length reads. To assign V/J genes and CDR3, sequences were annotated using PyIR, a Python wrapper for IgBLAST v1.9, with IMGT germline references. Reads were removed for weak V/J assignments (E-value above 1e-6), missing CDR3, stop codons, out-of-frame junctions, or ambiguous translated residues. V3J clonotypes were defined by identical inferred V gene, J gene, and CDR3 amino acid sequence. Percentage overlap between repertoires was calculated by dividing the number of shared unique clonotypes by the size of the smaller repertoire. Repertoire richness was assessed with RTK rarefaction, the Chao1 estimator, and Recon v2.1 estimates of unobserved clonotypes. OLGA was used to compute generation probabilities for all TCRbeta clonotypes that the gDNA method yielded from four donors. The immuneACCESS repertoire file appears here via TCRdb, limited to in-frame rearrangements. These files lack a portion of the clones; in checked studies, under half of the deficit traces to unresolved V genes, and the cause of the others is not known. D and trimming were read from the DNA, whereas the V and J calls and clone size are those reported in that table. The sample table contains roughly 2.6 million clones; only one count was recorded for approximately 90% of them. Jointly, the top ten make up about 0.13% of the sample.

General findings and caveats noted by the study authors: Naive subsets generally had larger estimated clonotype richness than memory subsets. Because the study included a small number of donors, the genetic and exposure-history diversity represented was limited. Incomplete sequencing was indicated by rarefaction of sorted-subset datasets, despite the large sequencing depth. Pairwise subsampling led to the expectation that sequencing depth would affect the degree of clonotype sharing among donors. Clonotypes shared by all four sorted-subset donors showed higher generation probabilities than non-shared clonotypes. Across several donors, around 5.4% of naive CD4, approximately 3.5% of naive CD8, 2.3% of memory CD4, and approximately 0.4% of memory CD8 clonotypes were shared. Only blood was sampled, and tissue TCR repertoires likely differ from those in blood.

The donors were healthy, HIV-negative adults who had no recently reported acute infections or vaccinations. Every donor was a Caucasian adult living in Nashville, Tennessee, USA. CD4+ T cells were enriched through magnetic negative selection, after which naive cells were positively selected on CD45RA and the remaining negative fraction served as the memory subset. After blood collection by leukapheresis, PBMCs were isolated using Ficoll-Histopaque density gradient centrifugation and then cryopreserved in the vapor phase of liquid nitrogen. Analytical flow cytometry was used to check the purity and quantity of each magnetically sorted T cell population. Genomic DNA was isolated from every sorted fraction and measured by UV absorbance on a Nanodrop 2000c. The CDR3 starts with the cysteine, ends with the phenylalanine, and has 14 residues. Just the 42-base CDR3 DNA is kept, in frame starting at base 1. V gives up 5 bases and J gives up 8 bases, and the segment between their germline ends measures 15 bases. Per the germline V gene, SNHLY is the CDR1 and FYNNEI is the CDR2.

As for this clone: Its antigen target is currently unknown. Per-base quality was not reported, and no clone a single base away is much larger than it.

The clonotype originates from a man between 18 and 29 years old in good health. Here the chain combines TRBV2 and TRBJ1-4; the D gene is perhaps TRBD1, from 6 matching bases. The sample consisted of naive CD4+ T cells sorted from blood. What this sample's cell subset or site label stands for: CD45RA+ positively selected. The nucleotide sequence is TGTGCCAGCAGTCCGGGACATCATTTCGAAAAACTGTTTTTT. Its amino acids are CASSPGHHFEKLFF.